The clone carrying this TCR beta chain is deemed medium-sized by its frequency. Its antigen is unidentified. Preparation of TRB cDNA libraries relied on 5' RACE carrying UMI labels. TCRdb re-called the 5' RACE reads, yielding one record per CDR3 amino acid sequence without DNA. This sample lists several thousand distinct CDR3 sequences; its ten largest clones have 1.1%. CDR1 is SGHRS and CDR2 is YFSETQ in the germline V gene. CDR3 length equals 16 residues. These data belong to a study of CXCR3-negative and CXCR3-positive naive CD8 T cells. Naive CD8+ T cells had a CD45RO-CCR7+CD27+CD95- phenotype. Study-wide results and limits: Memory, not naive, CXCR3-negative and CXCR3-positive cells differed in TRBV-TRBJ usage. Comparably high diversity marked both naive subsets, whereas memory CD8+ cells had much lower diversity.

Sequenced: naive CXCR3- CD8+ T cells from blood. As for subset: CD45RO-CCR7+CD27+CD95- naive CD8+ T cells lacking CXCR3 (TNR3-). The receptor comes from a human donor in good health. Some clones in this sample may be carry-over from other donors' samples. The V gene is TRBV5-1, the J gene TRBJ2-7; TCRdb lists TRBD2, though no DNA is available to test this call. The CDR3 spells CASSWGLAGERYEQYF.